This is a list of T cell receptor beta chains from one sample in a study of human T cells and chemical hapten exposure. In TCRdb, the RACE reads were re-called with MiXCR into one record per CDR3 protein. Of 60,000 or so distinct CDR3 sequences listed, 9.5% to 10% are singletons. The sample was whole blood, taken in connection with sensitization to the hapten diphenylcyclopropenone (DPC). These receptors all stem from a man aged 35 to 55 with alopecia areata. Some clones in this sample may be carry-over from other donors' samples. CDR3s include the opening cysteine and the closing phenylalanine or tryptophan. D genes are given only for firm matches. Only part of the rows carry a size: once, few, many, or a class if the clone is expanded.

clone size: .; V gene: TRBV11-2; J gene: TRBJ2-7; D gene: .; CDR3 DNA: TGTGCCAGCAGCCGCGGACTGCCACCTTTGTTGTCCTACGAGCAGTACTTC; CDR3 protein: CASSRGLPPLLSYEQYF
clone size: medium-sized; V gene: TRBV4-3; J gene: TRBJ2-7; D gene: TRBD2; CDR3 DNA: TGCGCCAGCAGCCAAGATCGGGGGACTAGCGGGATTCAAGTATCCTTC; CDR3 protein: CASSQDRGTSGIQVSF
clone size: few; V gene: TRBV20-1; J gene: TRBJ2-5; D gene: TRBD1; CDR3 DNA: TGCAGTGCTAACAGGGGATCCCAAGAGACCCAGTACTTC; CDR3 protein: CSANRGSQETQYF
clone size: .; V gene: TRBV20-1; J gene: TRBJ1-4; D gene: TRBD1; CDR3 DNA: TGCAGTGCTAGAGATTATTGGCGGGACAGGGGACTGTTTTTT; CDR3 protein: CSARDYWRDRGLFF
clone size: .; V gene: TRBV7-2; J gene: TRBJ1-3; D gene: .; CDR3 DNA: TGTGCCAGCAGCTTAAGGGGGACGGGAATCTCTGGAAACACCATATATTTT; CDR3 protein: CASSLRGTGISGNTIYF
clone size: few; V gene: TRBV7-9; J gene: TRBJ1-1; D gene: .; CDR3 DNA: TGTGCCAGCAGCCCCCGGGGGGGGACCACTGAAGCTTTCTTT; CDR3 protein: CASSPRGGTTEAFF
clone size: .; V gene: TRBV6-2/TRBV6-3; J gene: TRBJ2-2; D gene: TRBD2; CDR3 DNA: TGTGCCAGCAGTCCCCTAGCGGTTATCGGCGGGGAGCTGTTTTTT; CDR3 protein: CASSPLAVIGGELFF
clone size: many; V gene: TRBV30; J gene: TRBJ2-7; D gene: .; CDR3 DNA: TGTGCCTGGAGTGTACTTGAGCAGGTTGCCTACGAGCAGTACTTC; CDR3 protein: CAWSVLEQVAYEQYF
clone size: many; V gene: TRBV28; J gene: TRBJ2-7; D gene: TRBD1; CDR3 DNA: TGTGCCAGCACCCAATCTACCGGGACAGGGGATCCCTACGAGCAGTACTTC; CDR3 protein: CASTQSTGTGDPYEQYF
clone size: few; V gene: TRBV5-5; J gene: TRBJ2-5; D gene: .; CDR3 DNA: TGTGCCAGCAGCTTCTTAGGACTGATGCAAGAGACCCAGTACTTC; CDR3 protein: CASSFLGLMQETQYF
clone size: few; V gene: TRBV28; J gene: TRBJ2-7; D gene: .; CDR3 DNA: TGTGCCAGCAATGCCCGCAGGGGATTAGGGGGCGAGCAGTACTTC; CDR3 protein: CASNARRGLGGEQYF
clone size: .; V gene: TRBV28; J gene: TRBJ2-1; D gene: .; CDR3 DNA: TGTGCCAGCAGTTCCCCAAGCCCGGGAGCGAATGAGCAGTTCTTC; CDR3 protein: CASSSPSPGANEQFF
clone size: .; V gene: TRBV6-1; J gene: TRBJ1-4; D gene: .; CDR3 DNA: TGTGCCAGCAGTGAAGGGGGACTTCGAGGGGTGTTTTTT; CDR3 protein: CASSEGGLRGVFF
clone size: many; V gene: TRBV7-8; J gene: TRBJ2-1; D gene: .; CDR3 DNA: TGTGCCAGCAGCTTGGGTTTGAGGGTGTGGAATGAGCAGTTCTTC; CDR3 protein: CASSLGLRVWNEQFF
clone size: .; V gene: TRBV20-1; J gene: TRBJ1-5; D gene: .; CDR3 DNA: TGCAGTGCTAGAAGGAGGGGGACAAACAATCAGCCCCAGCATTTT; CDR3 protein: CSARRRGTNNQPQHF
clone size: .; V gene: TRBV7-9; J gene: TRBJ2-3; D gene: TRBD2; CDR3 DNA: TGTGCCAGCAGCTTAACTAGCGGGGTTCGCACAGATACGCAGTATTTT; CDR3 protein: CASSLTSGVRTDTQYF
clone size: many; V gene: TRBV2; J gene: TRBJ2-5; D gene: .; CDR3 DNA: TGTGCCAGCAGCCTCGACGGCAGGGCTGGGAAAGAGACCCAGTACTTC; CDR3 protein: CASSLDGRAGKETQYF
clone size: few; V gene: TRBV20-1; J gene: TRBJ2-2; D gene: TRBD2; CDR3 DNA: TGCAGTGCTAGAGCTAGCGGGAGGGAGCTGTTTTTT; CDR3 protein: CSARASGRELFF
clone size: few; V gene: TRBV4-1; J gene: TRBJ2-4; D gene: .; CDR3 DNA: TGCGCCAGCAGCCAAGAGGGGCAAGGCAAAAACATTCAGTACTTC; CDR3 protein: CASSQEGQGKNIQYF
clone size: .; V gene: TRBV28; J gene: TRBJ1-3; D gene: TRBD1; CDR3 DNA: TGTGCCAGCACCCAGGGGGGGGCGAGTTACACCATATATTTT; CDR3 protein: CASTQGGASYTIYF
clone size: few; V gene: TRBV7-6; J gene: TRBJ1-1; D gene: .; CDR3 DNA: TGTGCCAGCAGCCCTCCGGGCACGGAAGCTTTCTTT; CDR3 protein: CASSPPGTEAFF
clone size: .; V gene: TRBV6-1; J gene: TRBJ1-1; D gene: .; CDR3 DNA: TGTGCCAGCAGTGAAGGCAGGCCTGAAGCTTTCTTT; CDR3 protein: CASSEGRPEAFF
clone size: few; V gene: TRBV7-2; J gene: TRBJ2-7; D gene: TRBD1; CDR3 DNA: TGTGCCAGCAGCTCCACAGGGGTATACGAGCAGTACTTC; CDR3 protein: CASSSTGVYEQYF
clone size: .; V gene: TRBV9; J gene: TRBJ1-2; D gene: .; CDR3 DNA: TGTGCCAGCAGCGCCCAGGGTCTTGCGGACTATGGCTACACCTTC; CDR3 protein: CASSAQGLADYGYTF
clone size: .; V gene: TRBV12-3/TRBV12-4; J gene: TRBJ1-2; D gene: TRBD1; CDR3 DNA: TGTGCCAGCAGTTTAAGGGGCAGACAGGGGGCATATGGTGGCTACACCTTC; CDR3 protein: CASSLRGRQGAYGGYTF
clone size: .; V gene: TRBV28; J gene: TRBJ2-7; D gene: .; CDR3 DNA: TGTGCCATCGGTGGAGGGTACAACGAGCAGTACTTC; CDR3 protein: CAIGGGYNEQYF